This T cell receptor beta chain came from a study of blood T cell repertoires in COVID-19. About the research overall: Sample material is recorded as cDNA or gDNA derived from T cells, B-cell-depleted T cells, or PBMCs.

This table comes from immunoSEQ multiplex PCR, and its TCRdb copy is limited to in-frame clones, with some not included. The sample carries about 300,000 clones, approximately 88% recorded once. This CDR3 is 16 amino acids long. With V trimmed by 4 bases and J by 4 bases, 3 bases remained unmatched. Germline loops: CDR1 MRHNA, CDR2 SNTAGT. The chain recombines TRBV6-4 with TRBJ2-2; 13 bases fit TRBD2. The sample comprised peripheral blood. The source of this sequence is a woman in her 30s with COVID-19, enrolled during active disease. The CDR3 spells CASSGTSGGSTGELFF. CDR3 nucleotide sequence: TGTGCCAGCAGTGGGACTAGCGGGGGATCCACCGGGGAGCTGTTTTTT.